A selection of T cell receptor beta chains follows, all from one sample in a study of cytomegalovirus exposure and HLA in healthy donors. Clones were read by immunoSEQ multiplex PCR, and TCRdb kept only the in-frame ones, dropping some. Among about 240,000 clones listed, 87% were seen once. Material: PBMCs. The receptors derive from a man aged 18 to 29 in good health and CMV-seronegative. Each CDR3 is given with its conserved first and last residue. Fields, in order: J gene, clone size, D gene, V gene, CDR3 DNA, CDR3 protein. The D gene is left open where the match is weak. The listing skips clone size in some rows; elsewhere it reads once, few, many or a size class.

J gene: TRBJ2-1; clone size: .; D gene: TRBD1; V gene: TRBV27; CDR3 DNA: TGTGCCAGCAGTCCCGGCTCACAGGGGGATCTACCGTACAATGAGCAGTTCTTC; CDR3 protein: CASSPGSQGDLPYNEQFF
J gene: TRBJ1-6; clone size: .; D gene: TRBD1; V gene: TRBV27; CDR3 DNA: TGTGCCAGCAGTTTTGACAGTGCAGGGGGGAGGTCACCCCTCCACTTT; CDR3 protein: CASSFDSAGGRSPLHF
J gene: TRBJ2-2; clone size: many; D gene: TRBD2; V gene: TRBV4-2; CDR3 DNA: TGTGCCAGCAGCCGGACTAGCGGGGACTACACCGGGGAGCTGTTTTTT; CDR3 protein: CASSRTSGDYTGELFF
J gene: TRBJ2-5; clone size: once; D gene: TRBD2; V gene: TRBV18; CDR3 DNA: TGTGCCAGCTCACCCACAGGGGGACTAGCGGGTTTTGAGACCCAGTACTTC; CDR3 protein: CASSPTGGLAGFETQYF
J gene: TRBJ2-2; clone size: .; D gene: .; V gene: TRBV4-2; CDR3 DNA: TGTGCCAGCAGCCAAGCGTGGCAGGGCCGCACCGGGGAGCTGTTTTTT; CDR3 protein: CASSQAWQGRTGELFF
J gene: TRBJ2-2; clone size: .; D gene: .; V gene: TRBV29-1; CDR3 DNA: TGCAGCGCTGGACAGCTAGACACCGGGGAGCTGTTTTTT; CDR3 protein: CSAGQLDTGELFF
J gene: TRBJ2-3; clone size: .; D gene: .; V gene: TRBV7-9; CDR3 DNA: TGTGCCAGCAGTGGGGGGTCCGGAGATACGCAGTATTTT; CDR3 protein: CASSGGSGDTQYF
J gene: TRBJ2-7; clone size: .; D gene: .; V gene: TRBV21-1; CDR3 DNA: TGTGCCAGCATCCCGTCCTTAAGGGGGACCTCCTACGAGCAGTACTTC; CDR3 protein: CASIPSLRGTSYEQYF
J gene: TRBJ2-1; clone size: once; D gene: TRBD1; V gene: TRBV6-1; CDR3 DNA: TGTGCCAGCAGTCCGAGACAGGGGCAGAATGAGCAGTTCTTC; CDR3 protein: CASSPRQGQNEQFF
J gene: TRBJ2-1; clone size: .; D gene: .; V gene: TRBV4-2; CDR3 DNA: TGTGCCAGCAGCCGTCCGGGGGAGGTACGGGAGCAGTTCTTC; CDR3 protein: CASSRPGEVREQFF
J gene: TRBJ2-3; clone size: .; D gene: TRBD2; V gene: TRBV30; CDR3 DNA: TGTGCCGGAGGGACCCGGACTAGCGGGACGTATTTT; CDR3 protein: CAGGTRTSGTYF
J gene: TRBJ2-5; clone size: .; D gene: .; V gene: TRBV5-8; CDR3 DNA: TGTGCCAGCAGCTCTCAAGAGACCCAGTACTTC; CDR3 protein: CASSSQETQYF
J gene: TRBJ2-3; clone size: .; D gene: TRBD2; V gene: TRBV27; CDR3 DNA: TGTGCCAGCAGGAGCACTAGCGCAGGGAAATTTAGCACAGATACGCAGTATTTT; CDR3 protein: CASRSTSAGKFSTDTQYF
J gene: TRBJ1-1; clone size: .; D gene: .; V gene: TRBV5-1; CDR3 DNA: TGCGCCAGCAGCTACACCATGAACACTGAAGCTTTCTTT; CDR3 protein: CASSYTMNTEAFF
J gene: TRBJ2-7; clone size: .; D gene: .; V gene: TRBV9; CDR3 DNA: TGTGCCAGCAGCGTAGATACAGGCTACGAGCAGTACTTC; CDR3 protein: CASSVDTGYEQYF
J gene: TRBJ2-7; clone size: .; D gene: .; V gene: TRBV6-5; CDR3 DNA: TGTGCCAGCAGTTATTCCGAGTCCTACGAGCAGTACTTC; CDR3 protein: CASSYSESYEQYF
J gene: TRBJ1-1; clone size: few; D gene: TRBD1; V gene: TRBV6-4; CDR3 DNA: TGTGCCGGCGCGACAGGGCGAGAAGCTACTGAAGCTTTCTTT; CDR3 protein: CAGATGREATEAFF
J gene: TRBJ2-1; clone size: .; D gene: TRBD2; V gene: TRBV4-3; CDR3 DNA: TGCGCCAGCAGCCAGGAGACTAGCGGGAGCTCCTACAATGAGCAGTTCTTC; CDR3 protein: CASSQETSGSSYNEQFF
J gene: TRBJ1-1; clone size: .; D gene: TRBD1; V gene: TRBV2; CDR3 DNA: TGTGCCAGCAGTTCTGACAGGGCTGTCACTGAAGCTTTCTTT; CDR3 protein: CASSSDRAVTEAFF
J gene: TRBJ2-1; clone size: .; D gene: TRBD1; V gene: TRBV28; CDR3 DNA: TGTGCCAGCAGTTTACTCGGACAGGGGGGAAGACATGAGCAGTTCTTC; CDR3 protein: CASSLLGQGGRHEQFF
J gene: TRBJ1-4; clone size: .; D gene: TRBD1; V gene: TRBV7-2; CDR3 DNA: TGTGCCAGCAGCTTACAGGGGGGTAATGAAAAACTGTTTTTT; CDR3 protein: CASSLQGGNEKLFF
J gene: TRBJ1-2; clone size: many; D gene: .; V gene: TRBV6-5; CDR3 DNA: TGTGCCAGCAGTTACAGGACATCGGGTGGCTACACCTTC; CDR3 protein: CASSYRTSGGYTF
J gene: TRBJ2-4; clone size: .; D gene: .; V gene: TRBV7-9; CDR3 DNA: TGTGCCAGCACAACTAGCAAGTTTCAGTACTTC; CDR3 protein: CASTTSKFQYF
J gene: TRBJ2-2; clone size: .; D gene: TRBD2; V gene: TRBV18; CDR3 DNA: TGTGCCAGCTCACCAAAGGCGGGAGGGCCCACCGGGGAGCTGTTTTTT; CDR3 protein: CASSPKAGGPTGELFF
J gene: TRBJ2-5; clone size: once; D gene: TRBD1; V gene: TRBV6-6; CDR3 DNA: TGTGCCAGCAGGACAGACAGGGGGTTTACCATAGAGACCCAGTACTTC; CDR3 protein: CASRTDRGFTIETQYF
J gene: TRBJ2-2; clone size: .; D gene: .; V gene: TRBV9; CDR3 DNA: TGTGCCAGCAGCCCCAGCGGAACGAACACCGGGGAGCTGTTTTTT; CDR3 protein: CASSPSGTNTGELFF
J gene: TRBJ2-2; clone size: .; D gene: TRBD2; V gene: TRBV27; CDR3 DNA: TGTGCCAGCAGTTTTAGGGAGGGAACCGGGGAGCTGTTTTTT; CDR3 protein: CASSFREGTGELFF
J gene: TRBJ2-1; clone size: .; D gene: .; V gene: TRBV9; CDR3 DNA: TGTGCCAGCAGCGACTCGGGGGTAAATGAGCAGTTCTTC; CDR3 protein: CASSDSGVNEQFF
J gene: TRBJ1-2; clone size: .; D gene: .; V gene: TRBV6-6; CDR3 DNA: TGTGCCAGCAGTTACCCCCCCAGATCGGGCTATGGCTACACCTTC; CDR3 protein: CASSYPPRSGYGYTF
J gene: TRBJ2-2; clone size: once; D gene: .; V gene: TRBV30; CDR3 DNA: TGTGCCTGGAGTAGCGCTTACACCGGGGAGCTGTTTTTT; CDR3 protein: CAWSSAYTGELFF
J gene: TRBJ1-2; clone size: .; D gene: TRBD1; V gene: TRBV6-1; CDR3 DNA: TGTGCCGGAAAGGACAGGGGGGACTATGGCTACACCTTC; CDR3 protein: CAGKDRGDYGYTF
J gene: TRBJ2-5; clone size: .; D gene: TRBD2; V gene: TRBV30; CDR3 DNA: TGTGCCTGGACCTTCGGACTAGCGGGAGGAGAGACCCAGTACTTC; CDR3 protein: CAWTFGLAGGETQYF
J gene: TRBJ2-1; clone size: .; D gene: TRBD2; V gene: TRBV30; CDR3 DNA: TGTGCCTGGAGTGTTGGGACTAGCGGATACAATGAGCAGTTCTTC; CDR3 protein: CAWSVGTSGYNEQFF
J gene: TRBJ2-7; clone size: once; D gene: .; V gene: TRBV30; CDR3 DNA: TGTGCCTGGAGTGTATGGCGGGAATCGGACGAGCAGTACTTC; CDR3 protein: CAWSVWRESDEQYF
J gene: TRBJ1-2; clone size: .; D gene: TRBD1; V gene: TRBV27; CDR3 DNA: TGTGCCAGCAGTTTATCAGGGGGCGCGGGAGGCTACACCTTC; CDR3 protein: CASSLSGGAGGYTF
J gene: TRBJ2-7; clone size: .; D gene: TRBD1; V gene: TRBV27; CDR3 DNA: TGTGCCAGCAGCAGGGGGTGGGAGCAGTACTTC; CDR3 protein: CASSRGWEQYF
J gene: TRBJ2-7; clone size: .; D gene: .; V gene: TRBV20-1; CDR3 DNA: TGCAGTGCTAGTCGGACAGTCGAGCAGTACTTC; CDR3 protein: CSASRTVEQYF
J gene: TRBJ1-3; clone size: .; D gene: TRBD1; V gene: TRBV5-4; CDR3 DNA: TGTGCCAGCAGCCGTGACAGGGGAAGTCGTGGAAACACCATATATTTT; CDR3 protein: CASSRDRGSRGNTIYF
J gene: TRBJ1-1; clone size: few; D gene: TRBD1; V gene: TRBV28; CDR3 DNA: TGTGCCAGCAGGAGAAGACAGGGGTGGGACACTGAAGCTTTCTTT; CDR3 protein: CASRRRQGWDTEAFF
J gene: TRBJ2-7; clone size: once; D gene: .; V gene: TRBV2; CDR3 DNA: TGTGCCAGCATGATTAGCGTTCCCTACGAGCAGTACTTC; CDR3 protein: CASMISVPYEQYF
J gene: TRBJ1-6; clone size: .; D gene: TRBD1; V gene: TRBV5-1; CDR3 DNA: TGCGCCAGCAGCGGGCGGACAGGGTGGGATTCACCCCTCCACTTT; CDR3 protein: CASSGRTGWDSPLHF
J gene: TRBJ2-1; clone size: .; D gene: .; V gene: TRBV2; CDR3 DNA: TGTGCCAGCAGTGATTTTGGCTGGAGTGGTGAGCAGTTCTTC; CDR3 protein: CASSDFGWSGEQFF
J gene: TRBJ2-5; clone size: .; D gene: TRBD2; V gene: TRBV4-1; CDR3 DNA: TGCGCCAGCAGCCAAGATCGGGCTAGCGGCCAAGAGACCCAGTACTTC; CDR3 protein: CASSQDRASGQETQYF
J gene: TRBJ2-7; clone size: .; D gene: .; V gene: TRBV27; CDR3 DNA: TGTGCCAGCAGTTTATCTGGGCTCTACGAGCAGTACTTC; CDR3 protein: CASSLSGLYEQYF
J gene: TRBJ2-3; clone size: .; D gene: TRBD2; V gene: TRBV27; CDR3 DNA: TGTGCCAGCAGTCCCTCAGCGGGAGAGAGCACAGATACGCAGTATTTT; CDR3 protein: CASSPSAGESTDTQYF
J gene: TRBJ1-2; clone size: .; D gene: .; V gene: TRBV28; CDR3 DNA: TGTGCCAGCAGTCTAGGCTTCCCAGGGGCGTATGGCTACACCTTC; CDR3 protein: CASSLGFPGAYGYTF
J gene: TRBJ1-5; clone size: .; D gene: .; V gene: TRBV27; CDR3 DNA: TGTGCCAGCAGTCTCCTACCAGAGAGGCAGCCCCAGCATTTT; CDR3 protein: CASSLLPERQPQHF
J gene: TRBJ1-5; clone size: .; D gene: TRBD1; V gene: TRBV27; CDR3 DNA: TGTGCCAGCAGTTTAGGGGCAGGGGGTCAGCCCCAGCATTTT; CDR3 protein: CASSLGAGGQPQHF